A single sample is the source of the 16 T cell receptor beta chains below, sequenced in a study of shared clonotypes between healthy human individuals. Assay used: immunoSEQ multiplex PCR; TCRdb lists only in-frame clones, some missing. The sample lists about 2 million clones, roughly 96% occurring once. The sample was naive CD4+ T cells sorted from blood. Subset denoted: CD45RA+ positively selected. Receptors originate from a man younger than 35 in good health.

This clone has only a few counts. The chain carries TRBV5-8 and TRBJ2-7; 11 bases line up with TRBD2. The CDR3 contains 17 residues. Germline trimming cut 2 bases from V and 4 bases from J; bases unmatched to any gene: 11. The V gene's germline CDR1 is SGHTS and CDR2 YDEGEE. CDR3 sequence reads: CASSFSGGARYLYEQYF. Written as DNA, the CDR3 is TGTGCCAGCAGCTTTAGCGGGGGGGCGCGGTATCTGTACGAGCAGTACTTC.

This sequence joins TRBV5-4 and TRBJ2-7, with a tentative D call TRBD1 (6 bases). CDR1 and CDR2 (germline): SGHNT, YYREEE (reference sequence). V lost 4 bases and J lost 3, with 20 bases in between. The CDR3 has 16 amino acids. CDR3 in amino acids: CASSHDRPYPIYEQYF. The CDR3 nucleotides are TGTGCCAGCAGCCACGACAGGCCCTACCCCATCTACGAGCAGTACTTC.

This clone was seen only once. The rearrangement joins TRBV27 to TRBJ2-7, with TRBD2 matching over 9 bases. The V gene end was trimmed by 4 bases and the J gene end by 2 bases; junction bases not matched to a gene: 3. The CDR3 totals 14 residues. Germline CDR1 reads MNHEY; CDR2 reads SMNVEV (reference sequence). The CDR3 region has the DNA TGTGCCAGCAGTTCGGCGGGAGGGCCCTACGAGCAGTACTTC. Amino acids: CASSSAGGPYEQYF.

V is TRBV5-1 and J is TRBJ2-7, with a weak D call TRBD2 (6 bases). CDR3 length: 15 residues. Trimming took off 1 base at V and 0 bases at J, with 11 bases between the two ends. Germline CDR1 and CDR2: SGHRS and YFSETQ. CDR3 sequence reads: CASSLYPSASYEQYF. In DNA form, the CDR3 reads TGCGCCAGCAGCTTGTATCCTAGCGCCTCCTACGAGCAGTACTTC.

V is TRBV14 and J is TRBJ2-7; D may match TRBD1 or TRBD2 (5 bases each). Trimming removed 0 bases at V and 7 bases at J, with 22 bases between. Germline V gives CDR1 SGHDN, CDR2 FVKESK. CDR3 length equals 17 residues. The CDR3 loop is CASSQDLTGRFGGEQYF. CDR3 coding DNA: TGTGCCAGCAGCCAAGATCTTACAGGCCGGTTTGGGGGTGAGCAGTACTTC.

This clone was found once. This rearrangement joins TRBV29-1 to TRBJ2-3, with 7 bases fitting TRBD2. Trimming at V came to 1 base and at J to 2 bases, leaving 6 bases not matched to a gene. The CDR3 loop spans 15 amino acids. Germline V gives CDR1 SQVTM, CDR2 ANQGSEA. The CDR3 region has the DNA TGCAGCGTTGAAGGTCCTAGCGGCTCCACAGATACGCAGTATTTT. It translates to CSVEGPSGSTDTQYF.

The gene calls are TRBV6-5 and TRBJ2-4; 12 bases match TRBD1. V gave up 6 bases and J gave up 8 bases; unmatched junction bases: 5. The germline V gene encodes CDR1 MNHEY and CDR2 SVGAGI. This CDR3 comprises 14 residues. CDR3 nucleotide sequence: TGTGCCAGCAGGCGGGACAGGGGGCATGACATTCAGTACTTC. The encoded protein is CASRRDRGHDIQYF.

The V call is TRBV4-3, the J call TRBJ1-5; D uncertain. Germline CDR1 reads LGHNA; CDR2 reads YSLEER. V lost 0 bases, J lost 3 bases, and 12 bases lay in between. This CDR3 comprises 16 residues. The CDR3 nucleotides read TGCGCCAGCAGCCAAGATTTTAGAACGTCCAATCAGCCCCAGCATTTT. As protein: CASSQDFRTSNQPQHF.

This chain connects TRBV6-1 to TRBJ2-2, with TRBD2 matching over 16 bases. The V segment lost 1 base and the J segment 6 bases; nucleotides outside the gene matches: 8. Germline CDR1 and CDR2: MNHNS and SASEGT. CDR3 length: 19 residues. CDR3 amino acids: CASSEEGLAGGPGPGELFF. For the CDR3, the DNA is TGTGCCAGCAGTGAAGAGGGACTAGCGGGGGGGCCGGGTCCCGGGGAGCTGTTTTTT.

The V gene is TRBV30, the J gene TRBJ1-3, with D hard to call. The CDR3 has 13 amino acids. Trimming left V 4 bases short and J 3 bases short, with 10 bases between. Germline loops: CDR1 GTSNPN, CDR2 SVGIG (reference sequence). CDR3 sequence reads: CAWKRAVGNTIYF. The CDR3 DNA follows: TGTGCCTGGAAGAGGGCGGTTGGAAACACCATATATTTT. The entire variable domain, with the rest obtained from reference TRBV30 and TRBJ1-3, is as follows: SQTIHQWPATLVQPVGSPLSLECTVEGTSNPNLYWYRQAAGRGLQLLFYSVGIGQISSEVPQNLSASRPQDRQFILSSKKLLLSDSGFYLCAWKRAVGNTIYFGEGSWLTVV.

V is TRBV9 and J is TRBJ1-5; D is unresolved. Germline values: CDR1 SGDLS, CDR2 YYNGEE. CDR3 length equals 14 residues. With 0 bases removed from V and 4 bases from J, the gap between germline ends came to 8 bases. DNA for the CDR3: TGTGCCAGCAGCGTAGGAACGGTAAATCAGCCCCAGCATTTT. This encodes CASSVGTVNQPQHF.

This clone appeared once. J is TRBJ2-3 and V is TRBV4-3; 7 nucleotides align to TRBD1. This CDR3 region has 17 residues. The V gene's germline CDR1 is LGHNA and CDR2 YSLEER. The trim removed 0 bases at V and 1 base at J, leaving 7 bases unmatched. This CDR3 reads CASSQEVGGQGTDTQYF. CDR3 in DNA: TGCGCCAGCAGCCAAGAAGTAGGCGGACAGGGCACAGATACGCAGTATTTT.

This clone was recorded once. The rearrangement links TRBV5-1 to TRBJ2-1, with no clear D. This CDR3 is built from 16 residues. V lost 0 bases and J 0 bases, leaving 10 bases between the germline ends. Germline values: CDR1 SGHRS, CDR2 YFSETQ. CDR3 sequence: CASSLESLISYNEQFF. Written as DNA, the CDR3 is TGCGCCAGCAGCTTGGAGTCTCTGATCTCCTACAATGAGCAGTTCTTC.

The CDR3 sequence: CASSPNPGLDGYTF. CDR3 nucleotides: TGTGCCAGCAGCCCAAACCCAGGGCTTGATGGCTACACCTTC. V gene TRBV9 combines with J gene TRBJ1-2, with D tentatively TRBD1 (5 bases). Looked up from germline, CDR1 is SGDLS and CDR2 is YYNGEE. The CDR3 sequence is 14 residues long. V dropped 4 bases and J dropped 6 bases, with 16 bases sitting between them.

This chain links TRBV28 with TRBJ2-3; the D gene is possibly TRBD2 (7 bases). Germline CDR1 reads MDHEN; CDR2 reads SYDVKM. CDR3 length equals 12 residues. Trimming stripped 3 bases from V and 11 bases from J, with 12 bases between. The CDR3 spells CASSFRGAGQYF. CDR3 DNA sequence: TGTGCCAGCAGTTTTCGGGGGGCTGGGCAGTATTTT. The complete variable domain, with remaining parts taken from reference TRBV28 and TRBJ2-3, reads DVKVTQSSRYLVKRTGEKVFLECVQDMDHENMFWYRQDPGLGLRLIYFSYDVKMKEKGDIPEGYSVSREKKERFSLILESASTNQTSMYLCASSFRGAGQYFGPGTRLTVL.

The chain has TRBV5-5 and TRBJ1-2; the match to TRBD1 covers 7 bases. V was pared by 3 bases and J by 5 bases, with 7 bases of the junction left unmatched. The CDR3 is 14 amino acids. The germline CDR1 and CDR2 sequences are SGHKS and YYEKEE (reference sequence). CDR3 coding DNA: TGTGCCAGCAGCTCCCCGGGACAGACTTATGGCTACACCTTC. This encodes CASSSPGQTYGYTF.